By sample fraction, the clone carrying this T cell receptor beta chain is medium-sized. The target antigen is unknown. The CDR3 length is 14 residues. CDR1 is MNHEY and CDR2 is SMNVEV in the germline V gene (reference sequence). Trimming stripped 5 bases from V and 4 bases from J, with 11 bases between. The source of the sample is a study of liver allograft versus peripheral blood T cells. Across the whole study: A comparison was made between T cell receptor repertoires in transplanted livers and those in recipients' peripheral blood.

Study-wide results and limits: Intragraft T cell receptor repertoires of liver allografts were reportedly distinct from those in peripheral blood.

TCRdb re-derived calls from the reads in MiXCR, one entry per CDR3 protein. The table shows approximately 3,000 distinct CDR3 sequences, with 16% occurring only once. The sequence was collected from a human patient who had a liver transplant. Some T cells may be provided by the graft donor. The chain employs TRBV27 and TRBJ2-2; D not resolved. This CDR3 is CASSPRYGTGELFF. CDR3 nucleotide sequence: TGTGCCAGCAGTCCCAGATACGGCACCGGGGAGCTGTTTTTT.